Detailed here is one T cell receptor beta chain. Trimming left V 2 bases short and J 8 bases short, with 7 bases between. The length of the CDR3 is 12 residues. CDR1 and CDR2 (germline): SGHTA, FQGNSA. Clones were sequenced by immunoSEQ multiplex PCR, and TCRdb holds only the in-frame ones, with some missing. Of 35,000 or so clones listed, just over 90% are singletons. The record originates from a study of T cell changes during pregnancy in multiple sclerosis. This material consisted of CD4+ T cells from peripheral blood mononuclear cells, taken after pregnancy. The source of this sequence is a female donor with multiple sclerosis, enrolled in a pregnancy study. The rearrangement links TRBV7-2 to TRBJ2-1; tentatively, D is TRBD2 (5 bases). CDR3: CASSLRGDEQFF. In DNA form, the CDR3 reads TGTGCCAGCAGCTTACGGGGTGATGAGCAGTTCTTC.